This T cell receptor beta chain was found in a study of cytomegalovirus exposure and HLA in healthy donors. The study's findings and limits: TCR beta chain V- and J-gene trimming was linked, in a later analysis, to a missense variant in DCLRE1C. An ancestry cluster, one associated with Asian ancestry, reportedly showed fewer N-insertions than the roughly 670-donor mean in a later analysis.

The germline V gene has CDR1 MNHEY and CDR2 SVGAGI. The ends were cut back, 3 bases at V and 2 bases at J, with 8 bases in the middle. The CDR3 extends over 13 amino acids. PCR used 60 Vbeta primers and 13 Jbeta primers. The table came from immunoSEQ multiplex PCR; TCRdb's copy has only in-frame clones and leaves some out. Among 140,000 to 150,000 clones listed, approximately 76% were seen once. Points on this clone: The antigen is unknown.

The source of this sequence is a man aged 40-50 years in good health and CMV-seronegative. What was sequenced was PBMCs. The chain uses TRBV6-5 and TRBJ2-7; tentative D call: TRBD1 (6 bases). CDR3 amino acids: CASSYWGPYEQYF. Written as DNA, the CDR3 is TGTGCCAGCAGTTATTGGGGGCCCTACGAGCAGTACTTC.